The source of this T cell receptor (beta chain) is a study of cytomegalovirus exposure and HLA in healthy donors. Overall study findings and caveats: CMV serostatus alone was available as immune exposure information. Equally common other TCR beta chains were less clonally expanded than HLA-associated ones, a later analysis found. There were some V segments, including TRBV6-2 and TRBV6-3, excluded as indistinguishable.

CDR3 size: 14 residues. Per germline, CDR1 LNHDA and CDR2 SQIVND (reference sequence). Trimming at V came to 4 bases and at J to 7 bases, leaving 7 bases not matched to a gene. Researchers ran the PCR with 60 Vbeta and 13 Jbeta primers. Produced via immunoSEQ multiplex PCR; TCRdb's table is partial and in-frame only. The repertoire includes some 150,000 clones, approximately 87% of them detected once, and about 5% sits in the top ten. About this clone: Its antigen is unidentified.

The sequence was collected from a woman aged 30 to 39 in good health and CMV-seronegative. This rearrangement joins TRBV19 to TRBJ2-1, with 7 bases matching TRBD1. Sequencing was done on a sample of PBMCs. The CDR3 DNA reads TGTGCCAGTAGTAGAACCGGGACAGCAAATGAGCAGTTCTTC. Translation gives CASSRTGTANEQFF.